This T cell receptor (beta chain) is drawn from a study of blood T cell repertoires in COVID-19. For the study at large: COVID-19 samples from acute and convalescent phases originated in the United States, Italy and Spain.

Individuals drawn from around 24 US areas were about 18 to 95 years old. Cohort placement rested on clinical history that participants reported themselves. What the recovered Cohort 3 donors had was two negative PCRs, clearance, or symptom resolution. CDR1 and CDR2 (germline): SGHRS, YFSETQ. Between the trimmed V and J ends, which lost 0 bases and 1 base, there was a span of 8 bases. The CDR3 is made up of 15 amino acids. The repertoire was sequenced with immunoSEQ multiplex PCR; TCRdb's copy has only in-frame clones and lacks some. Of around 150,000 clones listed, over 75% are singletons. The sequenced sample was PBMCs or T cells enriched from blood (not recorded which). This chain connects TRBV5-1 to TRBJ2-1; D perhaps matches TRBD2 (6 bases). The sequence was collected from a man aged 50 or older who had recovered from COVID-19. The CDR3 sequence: CASSLAGESYNEQFF. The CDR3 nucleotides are TGCGCCAGCAGCTTGGCGGGGGAGTCCTACAATGAGCAGTTCTTC.